This TCR beta chain was identified in a study of shared clonotypes between healthy human individuals. CDR1 and CDR2 from the germline V gene are SNHLY and FYNNEI. CDR3 length: 14 residues. The V segment lost 7 bases and the J segment 4 bases; nucleotides outside the gene matches: 8. Generated by immunoSEQ multiplex PCR, the TCRdb table keeps only in-frame clones and is missing some. The data show roughly 680,000 clones, roughly two thirds seen once. The rearrangement links TRBV2 to TRBJ1-2; 8 nucleotides agree with TRBD1. The receptor's source is a woman under 40 in good health. Sequencing input: memory CD4+ T cells sorted from blood. As for subset: CD45RA-negative fraction. The CDR3 sequence: CASTRTGTTYGYTF. The CDR3 DNA reads as TGTGCCAGCACCCGGACAGGGACCACCTATGGCTACACCTTC.